Below, 8 T cell receptor beta chains from the same sample are listed, as sequenced in a study of STAT5B mutations in CD4+ large granular lymphocyte leukemia. Method: immunoSEQ multiplex PCR; TCRdb's copy keeps in-frame clones and lacks some. Of roughly 30,000 clones in the sample, 65% to 80% were seen once. Sequences were obtained from CD4+ T cells from blood buffy coats. The receptors originated from a human donor in good health.

The CDR3 sequence is CASAGPYEKLFF. The CDR3 DNA reads as TGTGCCAGCGCCGGTCCCTATGAAAAACTGTTTTTT. The rearrangement joins TRBV28 to TRBJ1-4; D ambiguous. Deletions cut 8 bases from V and 6 bases from J, with 10 bases between. The CDR3 extends over 12 amino acids. From germline, CDR1 is MDHEN and CDR2 SYDVKM.

The chain couples TRBV4-1 to TRBJ2-7, with D maybe TRBD2 (6 bases). Looked up from germline, CDR1 is MGHRA and CDR2 is YSYEKL. V shed 4 bases and J shed 3 bases, with 13 bases lying between them. The CDR3 is 14 residues long. In DNA form, the CDR3 reads TGCGCCAGCAGCCCTGGACTATATAGCTACGAGCAGTACTTC. It is translated as CASSPGLYSYEQYF.

The V and J genes are TRBV10-3 and TRBJ1-4, with D tentatively TRBD1 (5 bases). The CDR3 totals 14 residues. The germline V gene has CDR1 ENHRY and CDR2 SYGVKD. The V end lost 3 bases, the J end lost 10 bases, and 15 bases lay between the germline ends. CDR3 amino acids: CAISDDRDPSKLFF. The CDR3 nucleotides read TGTGCCATCAGTGATGACCGGGACCCCTCAAAACTGTTTTTT.

The chain joins TRBV7-2 to TRBJ2-7; 9 positions agree with TRBD1. There are 14 residues in the CDR3. The germline V gene has CDR1 SGHTA and CDR2 FQGNSA. The V and J ends lost 4 bases and 1 base, in that order; junction bases with no gene match: 2. CDR3 amino acids: CASSSGTGSYEQYF. CDR3 nucleotide sequence: TGTGCCAGCAGCTCCGGGACAGGGTCCTACGAGCAGTACTTC.

CDR3 DNA: TGTGCCAGCAGCTACCGACAGGGAAGCACCGGGGAGCTGTTTTTT. Translated: CASSYRQGSTGELFF. The V call is TRBV11-3, the J call TRBJ2-2; 7 bases fit TRBD1. V gave up 4 bases and J gave up 4 bases; unmatched junction bases: 6. Looked up from germline, CDR1 is SGHNT and CDR2 is YENEEA. This CDR3 contains 15 residues.

This clone was counted between two and nine times. V is TRBV6-4 and J is TRBJ1-1; no clear D. V lost 3 bases, J lost 1 base, and 9 bases lay in between. CDR3 length: 14 residues. Germline CDR1 is MRHNA and CDR2 is SNTAGT. The CDR3: CASSESRANTEAFF. For the CDR3, the DNA is TGTGCCAGCAGTGAGTCGAGGGCGAACACTGAAGCTTTCTTT.

The genes are TRBV7-2 and TRBJ2-7; 14 nucleotides line up with TRBD2. V lost 4 bases and J lost 6; bases outside the gene matches: 11. The germline V gene encodes CDR1 SGHTA and CDR2 FQGNSA. This CDR3 region has 17 residues. The CDR3, as DNA: TGTGCCAGCAGCTCGATGGGGGGACTAGCGGGAGTCTCCGAGCAGTACTTC. This translates into CASSSMGGLAGVSEQYF.

The chain has TRBV19 and TRBJ1-5, with 7 bases matching TRBD1. The J segment lost 7 bases and the V segment lost 10 bases, leaving 10 bases of the junction unmatched. Germline-derived CDR1 and CDR2 are LNHDA and SQIVND (reference sequence). CDR3 length: 13 residues. CDR3 loop: CATSRGPGQPQHF. CDR3 in DNA: TGTGCCACTTCAAGGGGGCCAGGGCAGCCCCAGCATTTT.